The 14 T cell receptor beta chains presented below share a single source sample, sequenced in a study of cytomegalovirus exposure and HLA in healthy donors. The repertoire was sequenced with immunoSEQ multiplex PCR; TCRdb's copy has only in-frame clones and lacks some. The sample shows some 120,000 clones, nearly 90% of them seen only once. Sequencing input: PBMCs. The receptor set was obtained from a young woman in good health and CMV-seronegative.

The V gene is TRBV18, the J gene TRBJ2-7, with D tentatively TRBD1 (6 bases). CDR3 length equals 15 residues. Trimming took 0 bases from V and 4 from J, leaving 13 bases between them. Per germline, CDR1 KGHSH and CDR2 LQKENI. The CDR3 nucleotides read TGTGCCAGCTCACCACCCTCGGACAGAAAATACGAGCAGTACTTC. Translating gives CASSPPSDRKYEQYF. The full variable domain, its missing parts supplied by reference TRBV18 and TRBJ2-7, is NAGVMQNPRHLVRRRGQEARLRCSPMKGHSHVYWYRQLPEEGLKFMVYLQKENIIDESGMPKERFSAEFPKEGPSILRIQQVVRGDSAAYFCASSPPSDRKYEQYFGPGTRLTVT.

The chain couples TRBV10-1 to TRBJ1-2, with 9 bases identical to TRBD1. The CDR3 spans 13 residues. The V gene end was trimmed by 6 bases and the J gene end by 5 bases; junction bases not matched to a gene: 4. Germline CDR1 WNHNN, CDR2 SYGVQD (reference sequence). The CDR3 sequence is CASSAGTGYGYTF. CDR3 coding DNA: TGCGCCAGCAGCGCCGGGACAGGGTATGGCTACACCTTC.

The chain carries TRBV5-1 and TRBJ1-1, with 7 bases aligning to TRBD1. The CDR3 is 15 amino acids. CDR1 is SGHRS and CDR2 is YFSETQ in the germline V gene. J gave up 4 bases and V 0 bases, and 6 bases lay outside the gene matches. The CDR3 is CASSLAKTGSTEAFF. CDR3 DNA sequence: TGCGCCAGCAGCTTGGCGAAGACAGGGTCCACTGAAGCTTTCTTT.

This clone has a single count. The rearrangement links TRBV15 to TRBJ2-3, with D possibly being TRBD1 (5 bases). The germline CDR1 and CDR2 sequences are LNHNV and YYDKDF (reference sequence). The CDR3 is 15 amino acids. The ends were cut back, 0 bases at V and 3 bases at J, with 10 bases in the middle. The chain's CDR3 is CATSREHQGTDTQYF. In DNA form, the CDR3 reads TGTGCCACCAGCAGAGAGCACCAGGGTACAGATACGCAGTATTTT.

This chain links TRBV30 with TRBJ1-1, with 8 nucleotides matching TRBD1. The CDR3 totals 16 residues. Germline V lookup: CDR1 GTSNPN, CDR2 SVGIG (reference sequence). Unmatched junction bases numbered 10, after V lost 4 bases and J lost 0 bases. The CDR3 region is CAWKKDRVSVNTEAFF. In DNA, the CDR3 is TGTGCCTGGAAAAAGGACAGGGTGAGCGTGAACACTGAAGCTTTCTTT.

V and J are TRBV6-6 and TRBJ2-5; possible D gene TRBD1, 6 bases. Germline-derived CDR1 and CDR2 are MNHNY and SVGAGI (reference sequence). The CDR3 has 12 amino acids. V gave up 5 bases and J gave up 5 bases, with 9 bases separating them. CDR3 region: CASSPGVETQYF. CDR3 nucleotide sequence: TGTGCCAGCAGTCCAGGGGTGGAGACCCAGTACTTC.

The chain carries TRBV2 and TRBJ1-2; D not certain. V lost 3 bases and J lost 6, with 11 bases in between. This CDR3 spans 13 amino acids. Germline V gene sequence: CDR1 SNHLY, CDR2 FYNNEI. The CDR3 region is CASSDRGVDGYTF. In nucleotides, the CDR3 is TGTGCCAGCAGTGATCGGGGTGTGGATGGCTACACCTTC.

The chain joins TRBV28 to TRBJ1-2; 8 positions agree with TRBD1. CDR1 MDHEN and CDR2 SYDVKM come from the germline V gene. There are 15 residues in the CDR3. The V and J ends lost 6 bases and 3 bases, in that order; junction bases with no gene match: 9. The CDR3 nucleotides are TGTGCCAGCAGCCCCGACAGGGGTTGGGACTATGGCTACACCTTC. It is translated as CASSPDRGWDYGYTF.

This chain uses TRBV6-5 with TRBJ2-1; no reliable D call. The CDR3 contains 12 residues. The germline gives CDR1 MNHEY, CDR2 SVGAGI. V was cut by 6 bases and J by 4 bases, with 7 bases left in between. CDR3 in amino acids: CASRSVYNEQFF. CDR3 DNA: TGTGCCAGCAGGTCAGTGTACAATGAGCAGTTCTTC.

This CDR3 is CASSQDGTSGTYEQYF. The CDR3 coding sequence is TGTGCCAGCAGCCAAGATGGGACTAGCGGGACTTACGAGCAGTACTTC. This chain uses TRBV4-2 with TRBJ2-7, with 13 bases that match TRBD2. Germline V gene data show CDR1 as LGHNA and CDR2 as YNFKEQ. V shed 0 bases, J shed 4 bases, and the junction held 3 bases outside the gene matches. The CDR3 has 16 amino acids.

This chain joins TRBV5-4 and TRBJ1-6, with 9 bases lining up with TRBD1. This CDR3 region has 15 residues. The V segment lost 3 bases and the J segment 9 bases; nucleotides outside the gene matches: 7. Germline V lookup: CDR1 SGHNT, CDR2 YYREEE (reference sequence). The chain's CDR3 is CASSYRDRESSPLHF. The CDR3 nucleotides read TGTGCCAGCAGCTACCGGGACAGGGAATCTTCACCCCTCCACTTT. The whole variable domain, filled in from reference TRBV5-4 and TRBJ1-6, reads ETGVTQSPTHLIKTRGQQVTLRCSSQSGHNTVSWYQQALGQGPQFIFQYYREEENGRGNFPPRFSGLQFPNYSSELNVNALELDDSALYLCASSYRDRESSPLHFGNGTRLTVT.

The chain links TRBV30 to TRBJ2-7; 9 bases agree with TRBD1. After removal of 3 bases from V and 2 bases from J, the junction contained 2 bases not matched to a gene. CDR1 is GTSNPN and CDR2 is SVGIG in the germline V gene (reference sequence). The CDR3 has 13 amino acids. CDR3 loop: CAWRTGGTYEQYF. In DNA form, the CDR3 reads TGTGCCTGGAGGACAGGGGGGACCTACGAGCAGTACTTC. The full variable domain, its missing parts supplied by reference TRBV30 and TRBJ2-7, is SQTIHQWPATLVQPVGSPLSLECTVEGTSNPNLYWYRQAAGRGLQLLFYSVGIGQISSEVPQNLSASRPQDRQFILSSKKLLLSDSGFYLCAWRTGGTYEQYFGPGTRLTVT.

The chain employs TRBV15 and TRBJ1-5; D gene ambiguous. V lost 9 bases and J lost 0, with 18 bases in between. The CDR3 sequence is 16 residues long. Germline V gene sequence: CDR1 LNHNV, CDR2 YYDKDF (reference sequence). CDR3 protein: CATLPGNTYSNQPQHF. The CDR3 region has the DNA TGTGCCACGTTACCCGGGAACACGTATAGCAATCAGCCCCAGCATTTT.

The V call is TRBV19, the J call TRBJ1-5; D is perhaps TRBD1 (6 bases). The germline V and J ends were trimmed by 0 bases and 15 bases, with 12 bases remaining between them. This CDR3 is built from 12 residues. Germline CDR1 reads LNHDA; CDR2 reads SQIVND (reference sequence). The CDR3 reads CASSIELTGLHF. CDR3 coding DNA: TGTGCCAGTAGTATAGAGCTGACAGGTTTGCATTTT.